Below, 14 T cell receptor beta chains from the same sample are listed, as sequenced in a study of cytotoxic CD8 clonotypes in ibrutinib-treated CLL. The table came from immunoSEQ multiplex PCR; TCRdb's copy has only in-frame clones and leaves some out. The table has tens of thousands of clones, less than 70% seen once. Sequencing used PBMCs, obtained after 12 months of ibrutinib treatment. The source is a human donor with chronic lymphocytic leukemia.

The chain carries TRBV6-1 and TRBJ2-7; D is ambiguous. The V gene lost 8 bases and the J gene lost 0 bases, with 5 bases spanning the gap. The germline CDR1 and CDR2 sequences are MNHNS and SASEGT. CDR3 length: 11 residues. CDR3 nucleotides: TGTGCCAGCGGCCGCTCCTACGAGCAGTACTTC. It is translated as CASGRSYEQYF.

V is TRBV29-1 and J is TRBJ1-6; the match to TRBD1 covers 7 bases. The CDR3 runs to 12 residues. Germline V gene sequence: CDR1 SQVTM, CDR2 ANQGSEA. V shed 4 bases, J shed 13 bases, and the junction held 7 bases outside the gene matches. In nucleotides, the CDR3 is TGCAGCGTTGGGACAGGCGGCTCTCCCCTCCACTTT. As protein: CSVGTGGSPLHF.

The rearrangement links TRBV10-1 to TRBJ2-7, with D perhaps matching TRBD2 (6 bases). The germline V gene has CDR1 WNHNN and CDR2 SYGVQD (reference sequence). V lost 2 bases and J 2 bases, leaving 10 bases between the germline ends. CDR3 length equals 14 residues. The CDR3: CASSEAGSAYEQYF. CDR3 DNA sequence: TGCGCCAGCAGTGAGGCGGGGTCCGCCTACGAGCAGTACTTC.

A single count supports this clone. V and J are TRBV7-3 and TRBJ1-3; the D is unclear. Germline V CDR1 and CDR2: SGHTA, FQGTGA. The V end was cut by 1 base, the J end by 1 base, with 14 bases between. The CDR3 contains 17 residues. The CDR3 is CASSLMGGVSSGNTIYF. CDR3 nucleotide sequence: TGTGCCAGCAGCTTAATGGGCGGCGTATCATCTGGAAACACCATATATTTT.

This clone was recorded once. This chain links TRBV18 with TRBJ1-1; no firm D call. V was clipped by 3 bases and J by 0 bases, with 8 bases between them. The CDR3 contains 14 residues. Germline V gene lookup returns CDR1 KGHSH and CDR2 LQKENI. The CDR3, as DNA: TGTGCCAGCTCACCGGCGGCGGTGAACACTGAAGCTTTCTTT. It codes for CASSPAAVNTEAFF.

J is TRBJ2-5 and V is TRBV10-3; D is unresolved. Trimming removed 4 bases from V and 2 bases from J, with 8 bases in between. The CDR3 covers 13 residues. The germline CDR1 and CDR2 sequences are ENHRY and SYGVKD. CDR3 in amino acids: CAISGVLQETQYF. CDR3 nucleotide sequence: TGTGCCATCAGTGGGGTATTACAAGAGACCCAGTACTTC.

This clone was observed a single time. The V gene is TRBV5-5, the J gene TRBJ2-2, with D possibly being TRBD1 (6 bases). The CDR3 runs 16 residues. The germline V gene encodes CDR1 SGHKS and CDR2 YYEKEE (reference sequence). V lost 2 bases, J lost 4 bases, and 15 bases lay in between. CDR3 region: CASSLADTGSTGELFF. The CDR3 nucleotides are TGTGCCAGCAGCTTAGCCGATACAGGGTCCACCGGGGAGCTGTTTTTT.

The chain links TRBV7-2 to TRBJ1-2; perhaps TRBD1 as D (5 bases). Deletions cut 1 base from V and 0 bases from J, with 9 bases between. Germline CDR1 SGHTA, CDR2 FQGNSA. The CDR3 covers 15 residues. CDR3 region: CASSLVGRSNYGYTF. The CDR3 DNA reads as TGTGCCAGCAGCTTAGTGGGACGGTCTAACTATGGCTACACCTTC.

The V call is TRBV18, the J call TRBJ2-5; D is perhaps TRBD1 (5 bases). Germline V lookup: CDR1 KGHSH, CDR2 LQKENI. Trimming removed 3 bases from V and 10 bases from J, with 24 bases in between. The CDR3 loop spans 16 amino acids. The CDR3, as DNA: TGTGCCAGCTCACCTAGACCGGTACAGGTACAGGTGCTCCAGTACTTC. The encoded protein is CASSPRPVQVQVLQYF.

This clone was found a few times. The chain has TRBV10-3 and TRBJ1-2; D is unclear. The CDR3 sequence is 13 residues long. V was cut by 8 bases and J by 2 bases, with 12 bases left in between. The germline V gene encodes CDR1 ENHRY and CDR2 SYGVKD. This CDR3 is CAIRGGMNYGYTF. CDR3 nucleotide sequence: TGTGCCATCCGGGGAGGGATGAACTATGGCTACACCTTC.

This chain links TRBV19 with TRBJ2-5; 9 nucleotides line up with TRBD1. The CDR3 length is 16 residues. Per the germline V gene, CDR1 is LNHDA and CDR2 is SQIVND (reference sequence). J gave up 5 bases and V 3 bases, and 10 bases lay outside the gene matches. The CDR3 sequence is CASSMGQGTGTETQYF. The DNA for the CDR3 is TGTGCCAGTAGTATGGGGCAGGGGACAGGGACGGAGACCCAGTACTTC.

The V and J genes are TRBV9 and TRBJ2-7; D tentatively reads TRBD1 or TRBD2 (7 bases each). V dropped 3 bases and J dropped 6 bases, with 19 bases sitting between them. Germline CDR1 reads SGDLS; CDR2 reads YYNGEE. CDR3 length: 15 amino acids. CDR3 DNA: TGTGCCAGCAGCGAGGGGGGGGGTAGGGGGCCCGAGCAGTACTTC. Encoded protein: CASSEGGGRGPEQYF.

J is TRBJ2-3 and V is TRBV4-1; 9 bases line up with TRBD2. The V segment lost 7 bases and the J segment 3 bases; nucleotides outside the gene matches: 8. CDR1 MGHRA and CDR2 YSYEKL come from the germline V gene. This CDR3 contains 15 residues. CDR3 residues: CASKPTSGETDTQYF. CDR3 sequence (DNA): TGCGCCAGCAAACCGACTAGCGGAGAGACAGATACGCAGTATTTT.

The chain links TRBV6-1 to TRBJ2-7, with D perhaps given as TRBD1 or TRBD2 (7 bases each). CDR3 length: 15 residues. The germline V gene encodes CDR1 MNHNS and CDR2 SASEGT. Between the trimmed V and J ends, which lost 4 bases and 1 base, there was a span of 14 bases. In DNA, the CDR3 is TGTGCCAGCAGTGGGCACAGGGGAGGGTCCTACGAGCAGTACTTC. Protein product: CASSGHRGGSYEQYF.